These T cell receptor beta chains were read from a single sample in a study of T cell responses to AZD1222 COVID-19 vaccine. This table comes from immunoSEQ multiplex PCR, and its TCRdb copy is limited to in-frame clones, with some not included. Counted here are around 120,000 clones, approximately 83% occurring once; the ten biggest clones make up roughly 1.7%. The sample consisted of peripheral blood, taken on day 0 of AZD1222 vaccination. Receptors were obtained from an adult in good health. The CDR3 runs from the conserved cysteine through the conserved F or W. Fields, in order: J gene, D gene, clone size, V gene, CDR3 DNA, CDR3 protein. D genes are given only for firm matches. Some rows mark clone size as missing; the rest say once, few, many or name a class of expanded clone.

TRBJ1-5,-,-,TRBV2,TGTGCCAGCAGTGAAGTCACCTATAGCAATCAGCCCCAGCATTTT,CASSEVTYSNQPQHF
TRBJ1-6,-,-,TRBV21-1,TGTGCCAGCCTTGGGCTTCCCCATAATTCACCCCTCCACTTT,CASLGLPHNSPLHF
TRBJ1-5,-,-,TRBV7-3,TGTGCCAGCAGCTTAAGGTCCGGGAGCAATCAGCCCCAGCATTTT,CASSLRSGSNQPQHF
TRBJ2-5,-,-,TRBV19,TGTGCCAGTAGTCGTAGGGAGACCCAGTACTTC,CASSRRETQYF
TRBJ2-1,-,-,TRBV27,TGTGCCAGCAGGCAGGGAGGATGGGAGCAGTTCTTC,CASRQGGWEQFF
TRBJ1-4,-,-,TRBV19,TGTGCCAGTAGTATCGCCCGGGCAACTAATGAAAAACTGTTTTTT,CASSIARATNEKLFF
TRBJ2-1,TRBD2,once,TRBV9,TGTGCCAGCAGCCTGAGCGGGAGGGCTAACTACAATGAGCAGTTCTTC,CASSLSGRANYNEQFF
TRBJ1-4,-,-,TRBV3-1/TRBV3-2,TGTGCCAGCACCCATATTGGGGGAGAAAAACTGTTTTTT,CASTHIGGEKLFF
TRBJ2-5,-,-,TRBV4-3,TGCGCCAGCAGCCAGATAGGACGGCGGGGTCCAGAGACCCAGTACTTC,CASSQIGRRGPETQYF
TRBJ2-3,TRBD2,-,TRBV5-1,TGCGCCAGCAGCTCGAATAGCGGGGGAGATACGCAGTATTTT,CASSSNSGGDTQYF
TRBJ1-3,TRBD1,-,TRBV19,TGTGCCAGTAACCCGACAGGGAGGCACTCTGGAAACACCATATATTTT,CASNPTGRHSGNTIYF
TRBJ2-3,-,-,TRBV7-9,TGTGCCAGCAGCTTAGGGGTCACAGATACGCAGTATTTT,CASSLGVTDTQYF